These 17 T cell receptor beta chains came from one sample sequenced in a study of immune evolution from preneoplasia to lung adenocarcinoma. The table came from immunoSEQ multiplex PCR; TCRdb's copy has only in-frame clones and leaves some out. The data contain some 6,100 clones, about four fifths of them singletons. The specimen was FFPE lung adenocarcinoma in situ tissue. The receptors derive from a donor at least 70 years old with lung adenocarcinoma.

V is TRBV11-3 and J is TRBJ1-3; D is undetermined. The CDR3 length is 14 residues. The germline V gene has CDR1 SGHNT and CDR2 YENEEA. The V and J ends lost 4 bases and 4 bases respectively, with 11 bases between them. The CDR3 DNA follows: TGTGCCAGCAGCTCCCAGCTCCCGGGAAACACCATATATTTT. Protein: CASSSQLPGNTIYF.

The rearrangement uses TRBV7-2 and TRBJ2-7; 7 bases fit TRBD2. From germline, CDR1 is SGHTA and CDR2 FQGNSA. The junction had 3 bases not matched to a gene; V was cut back by 1 base and J by 3 bases. There are 14 residues in the CDR3. The CDR3 nucleotides read TGTGCCAGCAGCTTAGGGGAGGGATACTACGAGCAGTACTTC. As protein: CASSLGEGYYEQYF.

Points on this clone: The junction shows a germline mismatch at one end, possibly a read error. The J gene is TRBJ2-5, the V gene TRBV18; unclear D gene. Germline V gives CDR1 KGHSH, CDR2 LQKENI. The CDR3 covers 13 residues. CDR3 in DNA: TGTGCCAGCTCTCCACAGTTGCAAGAGACCCAGTACTTC. It yields the protein CASSPQLQETQYF.

In this sample, this clone turned up once. This chain links TRBV11-3 with TRBJ1-4; D gene unclear. Germline V gene data show CDR1 as SGHNT and CDR2 as YENEEA. This CDR3 is built from 12 residues. V lost 2 bases and J 10 bases, leaving 8 bases between the germline ends. CDR3 loop: CASSLPGLKLFF. In DNA form, the CDR3 reads TGTGCCAGCAGCTTACCGGGATTAAAACTGTTTTTT.

The rearrangement uses TRBV18 and TRBJ1-5; D perhaps matches TRBD1 (5 bases). Germline V gene data show CDR1 as KGHSH and CDR2 as LQKENI. Trimming removed 2 bases from V and 5 bases from J, with 13 bases in between. CDR3 size: 15 residues. CDR3 region: CASSPGTRGYQPQHF. CDR3 nucleotide sequence: TGTGCCAGCTCACCAGGGACCCGGGGGTATCAGCCCCAGCATTTT.

With regard to this clone: The same CDR3 is also encoded by other DNA sequences in this sample. V usage is TRBV18 and J usage is TRBJ1-1, with 10 bases aligning to TRBD1. The CDR3 is 15 residues long. The V segment lost 3 bases and the J segment 4 bases; nucleotides outside the gene matches: 5. CDR1 and CDR2 from the germline V gene are KGHSH and LQKENI. As DNA, the CDR3 is TGTGCCAGCTCACCTCGGACAGGGGGGGTCACTGAAGCTTTCTTT. This translates into CASSPRTGGVTEAFF.

This clone appeared a single time. The chain recombines TRBV14 with TRBJ1-2; the D is unclear. From germline, CDR1 is SGHDN and CDR2 FVKESK. The CDR3 is 15 amino acids. Trimming removed 0 bases at V and 1 base at J, with 9 bases between. The CDR3 nucleotides are TGTGCCAGCAGCCAAGATACCGGGTTTAACTATGGCTACACCTTC. Its translation: CASSQDTGFNYGYTF.

This chain links TRBV5-5 with TRBJ1-2; no clear D. Germline assignment: CDR1 SGHKS and CDR2 YYEKEE (reference sequence). V gave up 3 bases and J gave up 8 bases, with 14 bases separating them. The CDR3 has 13 amino acids. CDR3 protein: CASSSDGLRGYTF. In DNA, the CDR3 is TGTGCCAGCAGCTCGGACGGCCTTCGCGGCTACACCTTC.

This chain connects TRBV14 to TRBJ1-1; D gene uncertain. From germline, CDR1 is SGHDN and CDR2 FVKESK. CDR3 length: 15 residues. V shed 1 base and J shed 3 bases, with 12 bases lying between them. CDR3 bases: TGTGCCAGCAGCCAAGGGGTATCCGCGGACACTGAAGCTTTCTTT. Protein: CASSQGVSADTEAFF. The whole variable domain, filled in from reference TRBV14 and TRBJ1-1, reads EAGVTQFPSHSVIEKGQTVTLRCDPISGHDNLYWYRRVMGKEIKFLLHFVKESKQDESGMPNNRFLAERTGGTYSTLKVQPAELEDSGVYFCASSQGVSADTEAFFGQGTRLTVV.

The chain recombines TRBV28 with TRBJ2-2; D not certain. The CDR3 is 13 residues long. V was cut by 2 bases and J by 4 bases, with 5 bases left in between. CDR1 and CDR2 (germline): MDHEN, SYDVKM. CDR3 nucleotides: TGTGCCAGCAGTTTAAGCAGCACCGGGGAGCTGTTTTTT. Amino acids: CASSLSSTGELFF.

This clone was found a few times. This chain uses TRBV6-5 with TRBJ2-5; D might be TRBD2 (5 bases). Germline CDR1 MNHEY, CDR2 SVGAGI. The CDR3 is 13 residues long. Between the trimmed V and J ends, which lost 4 bases and 5 bases, there was a span of 11 bases. CDR3 amino acids: CASSSEGTETQYF. CDR3 sequence (DNA): TGTGCCAGCAGTTCCGAGGGTACGGAGACCCAGTACTTC.

V and J are TRBV2 and TRBJ1-3; D remains unclear. CDR1 SNHLY and CDR2 FYNNEI come from the germline V gene. Trimming took off 4 bases at V and 2 bases at J, with 12 bases between the two ends. This CDR3 comprises 15 residues. CDR3 sequence: CASSGLVVTGNTIYF. DNA for the CDR3: TGTGCCAGCAGTGGATTAGTTGTTACTGGAAACACCATATATTTT. The whole variable domain, remainder taken from reference TRBV2 and TRBJ1-3, is EPEVTQTPSHQVTQMGQEVILRCVPISNHLYFYWYRQILGQKVEFLVSFYNNEISEKSEIFDDQFSVERPDGSNFTLKIRSTKLEDSAMYFCASSGLVVTGNTIYFGEGSWLTVV.

This chain uses TRBV7-8 with TRBJ2-7; D is ambiguous. Trimming pared 4 bases from V and 6 bases from J, leaving 16 bases between. This CDR3 is 14 amino acids long. Germline V gene sequence: CDR1 SGHVS, CDR2 FQNEAQ. The CDR3: CASSYGWLPGEQYF. The CDR3 nucleotides read TGTGCCAGCAGCTACGGGTGGCTCCCGGGCGAGCAGTACTTC.

CDR3 sequence reads: CASSIGTGLGYTF. The CDR3 coding sequence is TGTGCCAGTAGTATAGGGACAGGGTTAGGCTACACCTTC. The V call is TRBV19, the J call TRBJ1-2; TRBD1 matches at 8 bases. The CDR3 runs 13 residues. Germline assignment: CDR1 LNHDA and CDR2 SQIVND (reference sequence). With 1 base clipped from V and 8 bases from J, the junction kept 3 bases outside the gene matches.

This chain links TRBV7-6 with TRBJ2-2; 14 nucleotides align to TRBD2. Germline loops: CDR1 SGHVS, CDR2 FNYEAQ. V shed 3 bases, J shed 1 base, and the junction held 1 base outside the gene matches. The CDR3 consists of 17 residues. The CDR3 reads CASSFGTSGGNTGELFF. The DNA for the CDR3 is TGTGCCAGCAGCTTCGGGACTAGCGGGGGGAACACCGGGGAGCTGTTTTTT. Drawing the rest from reference TRBV7-6 and TRBJ2-2, the complete variable domain is GAGVSQSPRYKVTKRGQDVALRCDPISGHVSLYWYRQALGQGPEFLTYFNYEAQQDKSGLPNDRFSAERPEGSISTLTIQRTEQRDSAMYRCASSFGTSGGNTGELFFGEGSRLTVL.

The chain employs TRBV6-1 and TRBJ2-2; TRBD1 or TRBD2 may be the D gene (5 bases each). Germline loops: CDR1 MNHNS, CDR2 SASEGT. V gave up 8 bases and J gave up 3 bases, with 16 bases separating them. The CDR3 is 15 amino acids. CDR3: CASPKGRGDTGELFF. As DNA, the CDR3 is TGTGCCAGCCCGAAGGGGAGAGGGGACACCGGGGAGCTGTTTTTT.

V and J are TRBV2 and TRBJ1-2; the match to TRBD1 covers 8 bases. Germline CDR1 reads SNHLY; CDR2 reads FYNNEI. The CDR3 runs 14 residues. The V segment lost 6 bases and the J segment 3 bases; nucleotides outside the gene matches: 6. The CDR3 bases are TGTGCCAGCAGAGAACAGGGGGTGGACTATGGCTACACCTTC. It codes for CASREQGVDYGYTF.